The rows below give T cell receptor beta chains drawn from one sample of a study of response to subunit inactivated influenza vaccine. Via MiXCR, TCRdb re-called the RT-PCR reads, giving one row per CDR3 protein. The table records over 450,000 distinct CDR3 sequences, approximately 13% of them present only once. This specimen consisted of PBMCs from blood, obtained around seven weeks after vaccination. These receptors were collected from a man aged 45-65 years who received an inactivated influenza vaccine. The CDR3 runs from the conserved cysteine through the conserved F or W. Each record gives: D gene, J gene, V gene, clone size, CDR3 DNA, CDR3 protein. A D gene is named only where the DNA matches it firmly. Clone size is not always given. Where it is, it says once, few, many or a class for expanded clones.

>TRBD2|TRBJ2-7|TRBV20-1|few
TGCAGTGCTAGGTATGGCGGGAGCGGGCCCGAGCAGTACTTC
CSARYGGSGPEQYF
>.|TRBJ2-1|TRBV6-2/TRBV6-3|.
TGTGCCAGCACCTCTGGGGGGAGTGGCTCCTACAATGAGCAGTTCTTC
CASTSGGSGSYNEQFF
>.|TRBJ2-5|TRBV28|few
TGTGCCAGCAGCTCGGGCAACAAGGAGACCCAGTACTTC
CASSSGNKETQYF
>.|TRBJ1-1|TRBV13|many
TGTGCCAGCAGCTTAGGCGGGGGGAACACTGAAGCTTTCTTT
CASSLGGGNTEAFF
>TRBD1|TRBJ1-2|TRBV7-2|few
TGTGCCAGCAGCTCGGACAGGTATAACTATGGCTACACCTTC
CASSSDRYNYGYTF
>.|TRBJ2-5|TRBV20-1|few
TGCAGTTCTTTCGCGACCGGGGAAGAGACCCAGTACTTC
CSSFATGEETQYF
>.|TRBJ2-7|TRBV18|.
TGTGCCAGCTCACCACCGAGCAGGGTCCCCCTTTTGGAGCAGTACTTC
CASSPPSRVPLLEQYF
>.|TRBJ2-7|TRBV4-1|many
TGCGCCAGCAGCCAAGTGAGGGGATCCTACGAGCAGTACTTC
CASSQVRGSYEQYF
>.|TRBJ2-3|TRBV7-8|.
TGTGCCAGCAGCCGTGACACCCCCGAGGGGACGCAGTATTTT
CASSRDTPEGTQYF
>.|TRBJ1-2|TRBV24-1|.
TGTGCCACCAGTGATTTTACAGAGGCCGTTGGCTACACCTTC
CATSDFTEAVGYTF
>TRBD1|TRBJ1-2|TRBV5-1|.
TGCGCCAGCAGCTTGGTATCAGGGGGCTATGGCTACACCTTC
CASSLVSGGYGYTF
>TRBD2|TRBJ2-1|TRBV3-1|.
TGTGCCAGCAGCCATAGCGGGGGCCGAGACAATGAGCAGTTCTTC
CASSHSGGRDNEQFF
>TRBD1|TRBJ2-1|TRBV5-1|many
TGCGCCAGCAGCTTCTCTACAGGGGCGGTATCCTACAATGAGCAGTTCTTC
CASSFSTGAVSYNEQFF
>TRBD2|TRBJ2-3|TRBV11-1|many
TGTGCCAGCAGCTCAAAGGTTCGACTAGCGGGGGTTCAGGGTACGCAGTATTTT
CASSSKVRLAGVQGTQYF
>TRBD1|TRBJ2-3|TRBV6-4|.
TGTGCCAGCGCGGACAGGGGGGGAACAGATACGCAGTATTTT
CASADRGGTDTQYF
>TRBD2|TRBJ2-3|TRBV5-1|many
TGCGCCAGTAGTAGCGGGATTGAGACGCAGTATTTT
CASSSGIETQYF
>TRBD1|TRBJ2-7|TRBV7-2|.
TGTGCCAGCAGCTCCGACAGGGCCCTTTCCTACGAGCAGTACTTC
CASSSDRALSYEQYF
>.|TRBJ1-6|TRBV6-5|many
TGTGCCAGCACCAAGGACTATTCACCCCTCCACTTT
CASTKDYSPLHF
>.|TRBJ1-6|TRBV5-5|.
TGTGCCAGCAGCTGGGGCTGGGCTTCACCCCTCCACTTT
CASSWGWASPLHF
>.|TRBJ2-3|TRBV12-3/TRBV12-4|.
TGTGCCAGCAGTTTGGGAGATTTCAGAACAGATACGCAGTATTTT
CASSLGDFRTDTQYF
>.|TRBJ2-3|TRBV4-1|.
TGCGCCAGCAGCCAGGACGGGGGGCCGGGCACAGATACGCAGTATTTT
CASSQDGGPGTDTQYF
>TRBD1|TRBJ1-6|TRBV6-2/TRBV6-3|few
TGTGCCAGCAGTCCGGGACAGAGACATAATTCACCCCTCCACTTT
CASSPGQRHNSPLHF
>TRBD1|TRBJ1-1|TRBV7-6|.
TGTGCCAGCAGCTTAGCTTTGAGGGACAGGGACACTGAAGCTTTCTTT
CASSLALRDRDTEAFF
>TRBD1|TRBJ1-1|TRBV7-9|many
TGTGCCAGCAGCCAAGACAGGGGGCTATGGAACACTGAAGCTTTCTTT
CASSQDRGLWNTEAFF
>.|TRBJ1-5|TRBV7-2|many
TGTGCCAGCAGTGAGCGGTTGAATCAGCCCCAGCATTTT
CASSERLNQPQHF
>.|TRBJ2-1|TRBV7-9|few
TGTGCCACTATAGGGGCCTCCTACAATGAGCAGTTCTTC
CATIGASYNEQFF
>.|TRBJ1-1|TRBV20-1|.
TGCAGTGCCACCATCGAGGCAGCGAACACTGAAGCTTTCTTT
CSATIEAANTEAFF
>.|TRBJ2-7|TRBV7-3|.
TGTGCCAGCAGCTTATCACGGGCCAACTCCTACGAGCAGTACTTC
CASSLSRANSYEQYF
>.|TRBJ1-6|TRBV6-5|few
TGTGCCAGCAGTTACGAGTCCTATTCACCCCTCCACTTT
CASSYESYSPLHF
>.|TRBJ1-1|TRBV12-3/TRBV12-4|few
TGTGCCAGCACAGGAGGGACCATGAGGAGGACTGAAGCTTTCTTT
CASTGGTMRRTEAFF
>.|TRBJ1-2|TRBV6-5|.
TGTGCCAGCAGTTCAGGGGCCAGCTATGGCTACACCTTC
CASSSGASYGYTF
>TRBD1|TRBJ1-1|TRBV6-1|many
TGTGCCAGCAGAAGGGGGCTCTCCACTGAAGCTTTCTTT
CASRRGLSTEAFF
>.|TRBJ2-1|TRBV11-2|.
TGTGCCAGCACCCCAGAGGGGAGCTCCTACAATGAGCAGTTCTTC
CASTPEGSSYNEQFF
>TRBD2|TRBJ2-7|TRBV6-1|.
TGTGCCAGCAGACTCCTAGCGGGAAGCTACGAGCAGTACTTC
CASRLLAGSYEQYF
>.|TRBJ2-1|TRBV2|.
TGTGCCAGCAGCGGGGTAGCGTATAGCTCCTACAATGAGCAGTTCTTC
CASSGVAYSSYNEQFF
>.|TRBJ2-3|TRBV9|many
TGTGCCAGCAGCGAGGGTGGGGGAACCACAGATACGCAGTATTTT
CASSEGGGTTDTQYF
>.|TRBJ1-5|TRBV12-3/TRBV12-4|few
TGTGCCAGCACCGTAGGCGGGCGAGGGGGTCAGCCCCAGCATTTT
CASTVGGRGGQPQHF
>.|TRBJ2-7|TRBV7-9|.
TGTGCCAGCAGCCCCGAGGTTACCTACGAGCAGTACTTC
CASSPEVTYEQYF
>.|TRBJ2-2|TRBV7-2|.
.
CASILGRSFTGELFF
>.|TRBJ1-5|TRBV7-6|.
TGTGCCAGCAGCCCAGGGATAGGGTATCAGCCCCAGCATTTT
CASSPGIGYQPQHF
>.|TRBJ2-2|TRBV6-2/TRBV6-3|few
TGTGCCAGCAGCCGCCCCCCGTGGGGCAGAGACACCGGGGAGCTGTTTTTT
CASSRPPWGRDTGELFF
>TRBD2|TRBJ2-5|TRBV7-8|.
TGTGCCAGCAGCTTATATGTCTGGGTTGCGGGGGAGGGGACCCAGTACTTC
CASSLYVWVAGEGTQYF
>.|TRBJ2-7|TRBV30|.
TGTGCCTGGTCGGGGGCTCACGAGCAGTACTTC
CAWSGAHEQYF
>.|TRBJ1-5|TRBV19|.
TGTGCCAGTAGTATAGATGGCCCGGGACGGCATAGCAATCAGCCCCAGCATTTT
CASSIDGPGRHSNQPQHF
>.|TRBJ2-2|TRBV20-1|many
TGCAGTGCTACCTCGAGCGGAACGAACACCGGGGAGCTGTTTTTT
CSATSSGTNTGELFF
>TRBD1|TRBJ2-7|TRBV10-3|.
TGTGCCATCAGTGGGGGACAGGACCTCTACGAGCAGTACTTC
CAISGGQDLYEQYF
>.|TRBJ2-2|TRBV28|few
TGTGCCAGCAGCCTCGATTATGGGGGATCGAACACCGGGGAGCTGTTTTTT
CASSLDYGGSNTGELFF
>TRBD2|TRBJ2-3|TRBV29-1|few
TGCAGCGTCCTAGCGGTAAACACAGATACGCAGTATTTT
CSVLAVNTDTQYF
>TRBD1|TRBJ2-2|TRBV5-6|.
TGTGCCAGCAGCCGCGGGACAGGGCCCGGGGAGCTGTTTTTT
CASSRGTGPGELFF
>.|TRBJ2-7|TRBV11-1|.
TGTGCCAGCAGCTTATCCCGCGCGAGAGGGGGATACGAGCAGTACTTC
CASSLSRARGGYEQYF
>.|TRBJ2-3|TRBV11-1|.
TGTGCCAGCAGCTTACAGCGGAGGGCAGGAACAGATACGCAGTATTTT
CASSLQRRAGTDTQYF
>TRBD2|TRBJ2-1|TRBV20-1|many
TGCAGTGCCACAGTAGCGGGGGCCTACAATGAGCAGTTCTTC
CSATVAGAYNEQFF
>.|TRBJ2-1|TRBV12-5|many
TGTGCTAGTGGTTTGGCCCCGGGGAACCCCGGATGGATATACAATGAGCAGTTCTTC
CASGLAPGNPGWIYNEQFF
>.|TRBJ2-5|TRBV30|many
TGTGCCTGGAGGCGGGATCCGAGTGGGGCCCAGTACTTC
CAWRRDPSGAQYF
>.|TRBJ2-7|TRBV5-6|few
TGTGCCAGCAGCTTGGAGGCCAGTTACTACGAGCAGTACTTC
CASSLEASYYEQYF
>.|TRBJ2-7|TRBV5-1|.
TGCGCCAGCAGCTTAGGACAGACGAGCTCCTACGAGCAGTACTTC
CASSLGQTSSYEQYF
>.|TRBJ2-6|TRBV5-1|.
TGCGCCAGCAGCCAACAACTCTCTGGGGCCAACGTCCTGACTTTC
CASSQQLSGANVLTF
>TRBD1|TRBJ2-7|TRBV27|many
TGTGCCAGCAGCTTGGTTGGGACAGGGGCAAACGAGCAGTACTTC
CASSLVGTGANEQYF
>.|TRBJ1-1|TRBV18|many
TGTGCCAGCTCACCAAGCCCGGACACTGAAGCTTTCTTT
CASSPSPDTEAFF